In this sample, the clone carrying this TCR beta chain turned up once. Antigen unknown. The CDR3 has 14 amino acids. V dropped 4 bases and J dropped 4 bases, with 12 bases sitting between them. Per germline, CDR1 SGHNT and CDR2 YYREEE (reference sequence). The data stem from a study of cytomegalovirus exposure and HLA in healthy donors. Study-level points and caveats: An apparent linkage of common viral pathogens to several of the most significant clusters emerged in a later analysis.

Primers: 60 Vbeta forward and 13 Jbeta reverse. TCRdb's copy holds only in-frame clones and misses some; the assay was immunoSEQ multiplex PCR. The repertoire consists of roughly 100,000 clones, with over 65% occurring once and the leading ten covering roughly 2.6%. Sequencing was carried out using PBMCs. The sequence was obtained from a man in his forties in good health and CMV-seronegative. J is TRBJ1-5 and V is TRBV5-4; D unresolved. CDR3 protein: CASSVAGNNQPQHF. For the CDR3, the DNA is TGTGCCAGCAGCGTCGCAGGAAATAATCAGCCCCAGCATTTT.